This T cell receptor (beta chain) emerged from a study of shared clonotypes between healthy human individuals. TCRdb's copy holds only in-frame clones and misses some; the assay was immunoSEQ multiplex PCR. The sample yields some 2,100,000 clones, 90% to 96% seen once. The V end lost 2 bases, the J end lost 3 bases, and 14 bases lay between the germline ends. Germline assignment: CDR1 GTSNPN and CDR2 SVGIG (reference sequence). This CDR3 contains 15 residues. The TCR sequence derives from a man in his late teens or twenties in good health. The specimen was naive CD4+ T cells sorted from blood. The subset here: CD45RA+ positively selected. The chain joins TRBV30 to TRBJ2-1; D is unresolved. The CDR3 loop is CAWSQSRRGYNEQFF. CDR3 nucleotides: TGTGCCTGGAGTCAATCCCGGCGAGGCTACAATGAGCAGTTCTTC.